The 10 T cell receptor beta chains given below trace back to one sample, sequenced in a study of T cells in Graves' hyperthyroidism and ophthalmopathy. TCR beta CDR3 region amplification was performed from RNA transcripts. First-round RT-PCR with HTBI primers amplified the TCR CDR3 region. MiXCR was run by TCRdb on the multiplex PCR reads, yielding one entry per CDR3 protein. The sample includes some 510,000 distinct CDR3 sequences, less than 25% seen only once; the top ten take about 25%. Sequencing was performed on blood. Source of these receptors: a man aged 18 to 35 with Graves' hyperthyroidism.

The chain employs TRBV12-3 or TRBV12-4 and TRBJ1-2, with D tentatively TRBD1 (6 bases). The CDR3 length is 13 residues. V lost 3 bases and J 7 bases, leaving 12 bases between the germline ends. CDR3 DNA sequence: TGTGCCAGCAGTTTTTGGGGGCGCGTTGGCTACACCTTC. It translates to CASSFWGRVGYTF.

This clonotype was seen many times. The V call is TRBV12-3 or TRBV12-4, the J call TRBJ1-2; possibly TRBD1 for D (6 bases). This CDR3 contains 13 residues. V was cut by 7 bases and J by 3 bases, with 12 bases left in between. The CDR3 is CASKEGVHYGYTF. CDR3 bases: TGTGCCAGCAAGGAGGGGGTTCACTATGGCTACACCTTC.

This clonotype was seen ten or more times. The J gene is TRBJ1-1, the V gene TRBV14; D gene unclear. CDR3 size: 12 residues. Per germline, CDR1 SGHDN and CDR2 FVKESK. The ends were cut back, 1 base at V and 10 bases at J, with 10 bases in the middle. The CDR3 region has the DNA TGTGCCAGCAGCCAAGTCGCGGGGAGAGCTTTCTTT. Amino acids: CASSQVAGRAFF.

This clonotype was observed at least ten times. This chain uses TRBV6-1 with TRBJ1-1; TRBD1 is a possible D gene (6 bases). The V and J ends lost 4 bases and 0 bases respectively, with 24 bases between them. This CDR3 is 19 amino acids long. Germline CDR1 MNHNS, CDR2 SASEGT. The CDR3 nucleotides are TGTGCCAGCAGTGTCAGGACAGTCCACCCCTTATCCATGAACACTGAAGCTTTCTTT. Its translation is CASSVRTVHPLSMNTEAFF.

The CDR3 sequence is CASTLGGSQPQHF. CDR3 nucleotides: TGTGCCAGCACCCTCGGGGGAAGTCAGCCCCAGCATTTT. The genes are TRBV12-3 or TRBV12-4 and TRBJ1-5; D might be TRBD1 (5 bases). This CDR3 spans 13 amino acids. V lost 7 bases and J 6 bases, leaving 13 bases between the germline ends.

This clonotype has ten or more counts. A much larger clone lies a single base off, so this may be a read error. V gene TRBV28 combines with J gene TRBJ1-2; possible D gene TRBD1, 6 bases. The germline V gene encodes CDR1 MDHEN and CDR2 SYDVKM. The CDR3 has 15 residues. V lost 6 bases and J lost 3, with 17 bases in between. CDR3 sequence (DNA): TGTGCCAGCAGCAACTACGGGGGGCCATACTATGGCTACACCTTC. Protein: CASSNYGGPYYGYTF.

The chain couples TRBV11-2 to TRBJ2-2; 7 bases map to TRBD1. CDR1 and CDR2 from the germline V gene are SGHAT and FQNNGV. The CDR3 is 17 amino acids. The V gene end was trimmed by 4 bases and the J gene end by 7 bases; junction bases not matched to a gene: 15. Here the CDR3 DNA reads TGTGCCAGCAGCTCCTTACGACAGGGAGCGCGCATCGGGGAGCTGTTTTTT. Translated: CASSSLRQGARIGELFF. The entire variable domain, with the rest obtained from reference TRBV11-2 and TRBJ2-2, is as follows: EAGVAQSPRYKIIEKRQSVAFWCNPISGHATLYWYQQILGQGPKLLIQFQNNGVVDDSQLPKDRFSAERLKGVDSTLKIQPAKLEDSAVYLCASSSLRQGARIGELFFGEGSRLTVL.

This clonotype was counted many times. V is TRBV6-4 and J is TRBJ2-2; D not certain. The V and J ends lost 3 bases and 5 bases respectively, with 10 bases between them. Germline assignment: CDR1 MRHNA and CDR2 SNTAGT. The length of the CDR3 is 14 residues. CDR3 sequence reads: CASSEVTYTGELFF. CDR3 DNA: TGTGCCAGCAGTGAAGTTACTTATACCGGGGAGCTGTTTTTT.

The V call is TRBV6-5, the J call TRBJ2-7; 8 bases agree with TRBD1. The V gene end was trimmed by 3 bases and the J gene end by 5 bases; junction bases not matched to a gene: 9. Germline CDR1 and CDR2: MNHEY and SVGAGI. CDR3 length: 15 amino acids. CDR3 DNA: TGTGCCAGCAGTTATCCAGACAGGGGTTACGACGAGCAGTACTTC. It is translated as CASSYPDRGYDEQYF.

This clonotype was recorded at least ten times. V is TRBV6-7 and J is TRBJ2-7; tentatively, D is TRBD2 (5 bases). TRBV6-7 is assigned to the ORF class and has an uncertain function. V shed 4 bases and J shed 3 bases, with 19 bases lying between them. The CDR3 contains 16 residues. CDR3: CASSFGGSGIGYEQYF. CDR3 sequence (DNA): TGTGCCAGCAGTTTCGGCGGAAGCGGTATCGGCTACGAGCAGTACTTC.